Each of the 19 T cell receptor beta chains below was sequenced from the same sample in a study of HIV-infected children after antiretroviral therapy interruption. RNA-based 3' RACE libraries used unique molecular identifiers. Using its own MiXCR run on the 3' RACE reads, TCRdb lists one record per CDR3 protein. The sample has some 51,000 distinct CDR3 sequences, 4.3% seen once. Specified treatment: PENTA 11 planned treatment interruption arm or continuous ART arm. The source was CD45RA+ CD4+ T cells from PBMCs, pooled from several time points, collected from a donor given antiretroviral therapy, either interrupted or continuous. The subset denotes: naive CD4+ CD45RA+ CD45RO- T cells. The receptors were sampled from a pool of human donors with HIV.

This clonotype was seen only a few times. The chain employs TRBV28 and TRBJ1-3, with D perhaps matching TRBD1 (5 bases). The germline V gene has CDR1 MDHEN and CDR2 SYDVKM. Trimming pared 6 bases from V and 0 bases from J, leaving 18 bases between. This CDR3 has 17 amino acids. The CDR3 DNA reads TGTGCCAGCAGACTGCCCGCCGGGACCTCCTCTGGAAACACCATATATTTT. Its protein is CASRLPAGTSSGNTIYF.

This clonotype was recorded many times. J is TRBJ1-5 and V is TRBV20-1, with unresolved D. V lost 0 bases and J 2 bases, leaving 8 bases between the germline ends. CDR1 DFQATT and CDR2 SNEGSKA come from the germline V gene (reference sequence). The CDR3 extends over 14 amino acids. DNA of the CDR3: TGCAGTGCTAGAGATATCGCAGGCAATCAGCCCCAGCATTTT. Translation gives CSARDIAGNQPQHF.

The sample holds many counts of this clonotype. This sequence joins TRBV28 and TRBJ1-6, with D maybe TRBD1 (5 bases). Trimming pared 6 bases from V and 7 bases from J, leaving 19 bases between. Germline V gene sequence: CDR1 MDHEN, CDR2 SYDVKM. The length of the CDR3 is 16 residues. The CDR3 nucleotides are TGTGCCAGCAGGATTGGGGGGGAGAGGGTAAATTCACCCCTCCACTTT. It encodes CASRIGGERVNSPLHF.

Many counts were recorded for this clonotype. The chain recombines TRBV6-6 with TRBJ2-6; D possibly corresponds to TRBD1 (5 bases). The germline V gene has CDR1 MNHNY and CDR2 SVGAGI (reference sequence). V was pared by 4 bases and J by 4 bases, with 11 bases between. The CDR3 contains 15 residues. The CDR3 spells CASSSVPGGANVLTF. The CDR3 DNA reads as TGTGCCAGCAGTTCGGTCCCAGGGGGGGCCAACGTCCTGACTTTC.

In DNA, the CDR3 is TGTGCCAGCAGTGAAATGACAGAGTTCCAAGAGACCCAGTACTTC. Translating gives CASSEMTEFQETQYF. This chain connects TRBV2 to TRBJ2-5; the D gene is possibly TRBD1 (5 bases). Trimming left V 2 bases short and J 1 base short, with 11 bases between. Germline loops: CDR1 SNHLY, CDR2 FYNNEI. This CDR3 comprises 15 residues.

This clonotype was seen many times. The V gene is TRBV3-1, the J gene TRBJ1-1, with D unresolved. Per the germline V gene, CDR1 is LGHDT and CDR2 is YNNKEL (reference sequence). This CDR3 spans 12 amino acids. V lost 6 bases, J lost 5 bases, and 10 bases lay in between. The CDR3 region has the DNA TGTGCCAGCAGTTCCCTGGAGACTGAAGCTTTCTTT. Residues: CASSSLETEAFF.

This clonotype was observed at least ten times. This chain joins TRBV29-1 and TRBJ1-2; D is undetermined. Germline loops: CDR1 SQVTM, CDR2 ANQGSEA. Trimming took 4 bases from V and 3 from J, leaving 9 bases between them. The CDR3 runs to 12 residues. This CDR3 is CSVGETHYGYTF. For the CDR3, the DNA is TGCAGCGTTGGTGAGACCCACTATGGCTACACCTTC.

This clonotype has ten or more counts. V and J are TRBV28 and TRBJ2-3, with 15 positions matching TRBD2. The CDR3 is 19 residues long. J lost 0 bases, V lost 5 bases, and 9 bases had no gene match. Per the germline V gene, CDR1 is MDHEN and CDR2 is SYDVKM. The CDR3 region is CASSPQGLAGGSSTDTQYF. CDR3 coding DNA: TGTGCCAGCAGTCCCCAGGGACTAGCGGGGGGCTCTAGCACAGATACGCAGTATTTT.

Only a few counts were recorded for this clonotype. The rearrangement uses TRBV6-1 and TRBJ2-1; D remains unclear. Germline CDR1 is MNHNS and CDR2 is SASEGT. The CDR3 runs to 12 residues. With 11 bases removed from V and 7 bases from J, the gap between germline ends came to 15 bases. CDR3 amino acids: CAASPHANEQFF. The CDR3 DNA follows: TGTGCCGCGTCCCCACACGCGAATGAGCAGTTCTTC.

This clonotype occurred many times. The genes are TRBV25-1 and TRBJ2-3; tentative D call: TRBD2 (5 bases). The CDR3 is 15 residues long. Germline V gives CDR1 MGHDK, CDR2 SYGVNS. The V end lost 5 bases, the J end lost 4 bases, and 16 bases lay between the germline ends. In DNA, the CDR3 is TGTGCCAGCAGTTGGCCTAGAGGGATTGCAGATACGCAGTATTTT. It specifies CASSWPRGIADTQYF.

This clonotype was found a few times. The V gene is TRBV28, the J gene TRBJ2-2; no definite D call. The germline CDR1 and CDR2 sequences are MDHEN and SYDVKM. The CDR3 has 11 amino acids. Trimming took 3 bases from V and 7 from J, leaving 3 bases between them. The CDR3 region has the DNA TGTGCCAGCAGTTTTCACGGGGAGCTGTTTTTT. Protein sequence: CASSFHGELFF.

This clonotype appeared many times. The chain recombines TRBV7-2 with TRBJ2-1, with 7 bases fitting TRBD1. Germline values: CDR1 SGHTA, CDR2 FQGNSA. The CDR3 has 15 residues. Trimming at V came to 7 bases and at J to 7 bases, leaving 13 bases not matched to a gene. The CDR3 nucleotides are TGTGCCAGCACCGCTACAGGGGCCCTATGGAATGAGCAGTTCTTC. Its protein product is CASTATGALWNEQFF. The complete variable domain, with remaining parts taken from reference TRBV7-2 and TRBJ2-1, reads GAGVSQSPSNKVTEKGKDVELRCDPISGHTALYWYRQSLGQGLEFLIYFQGNSAPDKSGLPSDRFSAERTGGSVSTLTIQRTQQEDSAVYLCASTATGALWNEQFFGPGTRLTVL.

This clonotype was seen ten or more times. The genes are TRBV30 and TRBJ2-1; D not certain. Trimming pared 4 bases from V and 7 bases from J, leaving 8 bases between. Germline lookup yields CDR1 GTSNPN and CDR2 SVGIG (reference sequence). CDR3 length: 11 amino acids. The CDR3 loop reads CAWNGLNEQFF. The DNA for the CDR3 is TGTGCCTGGAATGGGCTGAATGAGCAGTTCTTC.

In its sample, this clonotype was seen many times. The chain links TRBV5-1 to TRBJ1-1; TRBD1 aligns across 8 bases. CDR1 is SGHRS, CDR2 YFSETQ, per germline. The J segment lost 1 base and the V segment lost 0 bases, leaving 5 bases of the junction unmatched. The CDR3 has 16 residues. CDR3 sequence reads: CASSLVGTGQNTEAFF. The CDR3 DNA sequence: TGCGCCAGCAGCTTGGTAGGGACAGGTCAGAACACTGAAGCTTTCTTT.

This clonotype was seen ten or more times. V usage is TRBV11-2 and J usage is TRBJ2-1, with no clear D. Germline CDR1 SGHAT, CDR2 FQNNGV. The CDR3 runs 14 residues. Trimming removed 5 bases from V and 3 bases from J, with 11 bases in between. The CDR3 protein is CASSRGGYYNEQFF. For the CDR3, the DNA is TGTGCCAGCAGCCGAGGCGGCTACTACAATGAGCAGTTCTTC.

The chain couples TRBV29-1 to TRBJ1-1; D not certain. V lost 4 bases and J lost 1, with 7 bases in between. Looked up from germline, CDR1 is SQVTM and CDR2 is ANQGSEA. CDR3 length: 12 residues. CDR3 amino acids: CSVGSENTEAFF. The DNA of the CDR3 is TGCAGCGTTGGATCGGAGAACACTGAAGCTTTCTTT.

This clonotype was seen many times. The V call is TRBV20-1, the J call TRBJ2-3; 9 nucleotides match TRBD2. The CDR3 contains 14 residues. Germline CDR1 reads DFQATT; CDR2 reads SNEGSKA (reference sequence). With 5 bases clipped from V and 2 bases from J, the junction kept 5 bases outside the gene matches. The chain's CDR3 is CSAATSGNTDTQYF. As DNA, the CDR3 is TGCAGTGCTGCGACTAGCGGAAACACAGATACGCAGTATTTT.

This clonotype has ten or more counts. CDR3 in DNA: TGTGCCACCAGTGATTTACGACGGGGTACCGGGGAGCTGTTTTTT. Translated, it gives CATSDLRRGTGELFF. This chain uses TRBV24-1 with TRBJ2-2, with D possibly matching TRBD2 (5 bases). Per germline, CDR1 KGHDR and CDR2 SFDVKD. Trimming removed 1 base from V and 5 bases from J, with 10 bases in between. This CDR3 has 15 amino acids.

This clonotype was observed many times. The chain links TRBV12-3 or TRBV12-4 to TRBJ1-1; TRBD1 might be the D (6 bases). Trimming removed 6 bases at V and 2 bases at J, with 10 bases between. This CDR3 has 13 amino acids. In DNA, the CDR3 is TGTGCCAGCAGCAGGACAGCAAACACTGAAGCTTTCTTT. This encodes CASSRTANTEAFF.